Listed below are T cell receptor beta chains from one sample, sequenced in a study of cytomegalovirus exposure and HLA in healthy donors. Sequencing used immunoSEQ multiplex PCR; TCRdb keeps in-frame clones, though not all of them. The sample includes about 200,000 clones, roughly 88% of them seen just once. The specimen was PBMCs. The receptors were sampled from a boy aged 2 to 9 in good health and CMV-seronegative. CDR3s include the opening cysteine and the closing phenylalanine or tryptophan. Each record gives: D gene, V gene, J gene, clone size, CDR3 protein, CDR3 DNA. The D gene is left open where the match is weak. Part of the rows lack a size; the others show once, few, many or a class for expanded clones.

-	TRBV15	TRBJ1-1	-	CATSRVGGNTEAFF	TGTGCCACCAGCAGAGTAGGCGGGAACACTGAAGCTTTCTTT
-	TRBV27	TRBJ1-6	-	CASSFRSAVSSPLHF	TGTGCCAGCAGTTTCAGGTCAGCAGTAAGCTCACCCCTCCACTTT
TRBD2	TRBV2	TRBJ2-5	few	CASSGGTSGRSQYF	TGTGCCAGCAGTGGAGGGACTAGCGGTCGGTCCCAGTACTTC
-	TRBV2	TRBJ2-2	-	CASSRDTIGTGELFF	TGTGCCAGCAGTAGGGACACCATAGGCACCGGGGAGCTGTTTTTT
TRBD1	TRBV12-5	TRBJ2-3	-	CASGVTGGFTDTQYF	TGTGCTAGTGGTGTGACAGGGGGCTTTACAGATACGCAGTATTTT
-	TRBV4-2	TRBJ2-2	few	CASSQARGLATGELFF	TGTGCCAGCAGCCAAGCCCGGGGCCTAGCGACCGGGGAGCTGTTTTTT
TRBD2	TRBV7-6	TRBJ2-7	few	CASRATSAGNYEQYF	TGTGCCAGCAGAGCCACTAGCGCCGGAAACTACGAGCAGTACTTC
-	TRBV6-5	TRBJ2-1	-	CASSYSSRVYEQFF	TGTGCCAGCAGTTACTCGAGCAGGGTCTATGAGCAGTTCTTC
-	TRBV29-1	TRBJ2-1	-	CSLKAGGVVNEQFF	TGCAGCCTAAAGGCCGGGGGTGTAGTGAATGAGCAGTTCTTC
TRBD1	TRBV30	TRBJ2-3	few	CAWSKGQGKITDTQYF	TGTGCCTGGAGTAAAGGACAGGGTAAAATCACAGATACGCAGTATTTT
-	TRBV23-1	TRBJ1-1	once	CASSRGRRVTEAFF	TGCGCCAGCAGTCGCGGGAGAAGGGTAACTGAAGCTTTCTTT
-	TRBV19	TRBJ1-4	-	CASSIDRGTEKLFF	TGTGCCAGTAGTATAGATCGGGGGACGGAAAAACTGTTTTTT
-	TRBV19	TRBJ1-5	-	CASSIDLYGDQPQHF	TGTGCCAGTAGTATAGATCTATACGGGGATCAGCCCCAGCATTTT
TRBD1	TRBV5-1	TRBJ1-2	-	CASSLRKGDRDYGYTF	TGCGCCAGCAGCTTAAGGAAAGGGGACAGGGACTATGGCTACACCTTC
-	TRBV10-1	TRBJ1-1	-	CASSEGRGNTEAFF	TGCGCCAGCAGTGAGGGTCGAGGGAACACTGAAGCTTTCTTT
TRBD1	TRBV5-1	TRBJ1-2	-	CASRSEEGGHYGYTF	TGCGCCAGCAGATCCGAAGAAGGGGGCCACTATGGCTACACCTTC
-	TRBV30	TRBJ1-2	-	CAWSSAAGNGYTF	TGTGCCTGGTCCTCTGCCGCGGGGAATGGCTACACCTTC
TRBD2	TRBV6-1	TRBJ2-2	-	CASSDLAGGRGELFF	TGTGCCAGCAGTGATTTAGCGGGGGGGCGCGGGGAGCTGTTTTTT
TRBD1	TRBV6-6	TRBJ2-7	-	CASSDGQGNSYEQYF	TGTGCCAGCAGTGACGGACAGGGTAATTCCTACGAGCAGTACTTC
TRBD2	TRBV5-1	TRBJ2-5	-	CASSSGTSGIQETQYF	TGCGCCAGCAGCTCGGGGACTAGCGGGATACAAGAGACCCAGTACTTC
TRBD1	TRBV27	TRBJ1-2	-	CASKQTGWYGYTF	TGTGCCAGCAAGCAGACAGGGTGGTATGGCTACACCTTC
TRBD1	TRBV7-9	TRBJ1-2	-	CASSLVQGATVGYGYTF	TGTGCCAGCAGCTTAGTCCAGGGGGCAACGGTCGGCTATGGCTACACCTTC
TRBD1	TRBV30	TRBJ1-4	-	CAWRDRGVNEKLFF	TGTGCCTGGAGAGACAGGGGGGTTAATGAAAAACTGTTTTTT
-	TRBV4-1	TRBJ1-6	-	CASSQDISGNSPLHF	TGCGCCAGCAGCCAAGATATATCCGGGAATTCACCCCTCCACTTT
TRBD1	TRBV29-1	TRBJ1-2	-	CSVDPLGGAGGGYTF	TGCAGCGTTGATCCGCTCGGGGGCGCAGGGGGTGGCTACACCTTC
TRBD1	TRBV7-9	TRBJ1-1	-	CASSLGQGNTEAFF	TGTGCCAGCAGCTTAGGACAGGGAAACACTGAAGCTTTCTTT
TRBD2	TRBV30	TRBJ2-4	-	CAWSVRGVNIQYF	TGTGCCTGGAGTGTACGGGGGGTAAACATTCAGTACTTC
TRBD2	TRBV14	TRBJ2-7	-	CASSQGGRAEYEQYF	TGTGCCAGCAGCCAAGGCGGGAGGGCCGAGTACGAGCAGTACTTC
TRBD2	TRBV12-5	TRBJ2-3	-	CASADGTSGADTQYF	TGTGCTAGTGCCGACGGGACTAGCGGAGCAGATACGCAGTATTTT
TRBD1	TRBV14	TRBJ1-1	-	CASSHSGTGSWETEAFF	TGTGCCAGCAGCCATTCCGGGACAGGGAGTTGGGAGACTGAAGCTTTCTTT
TRBD1	TRBV18	TRBJ1-1	-	CASSPPGQGAVDTEAFF	TGTGCCAGCTCACCGCCGGGACAGGGGGCAGTCGACACTGAAGCTTTCTTT
TRBD1	TRBV6-1	TRBJ2-3	-	CASSDERDRGLWDITDTQYF	TGTGCCAGCAGTGACGAGCGGGACAGGGGGCTGTGGGATATAACAGATACGCAGTATTTT
-	TRBV28	TRBJ1-6	-	CASIPRGDGSSPLHF	TGTGCCAGCATCCCCCGAGGGGACGGGAGTTCACCCCTCCACTTT
TRBD1	TRBV18	TRBJ2-1	-	CASSHTGASSNEQFF	TGTGCCAGCTCACACACAGGGGCCTCTAGCAATGAGCAGTTCTTC
TRBD1	TRBV19	TRBJ2-3	-	CASWDRITDTQYF	TGTGCCAGTTGGGACAGGATCACAGATACGCAGTATTTT
TRBD1	TRBV27	TRBJ1-1	once	CASWTGGWGPEAFF	TGTGCCAGCTGGACAGGGGGTTGGGGACCTGAAGCTTTCTTT
-	TRBV4-1	TRBJ1-1	few	CASSQTGLNTEAFF	TGCGCCAGCAGCCAAACCGGGTTGAACACTGAAGCTTTCTTT
TRBD1	TRBV29-1	TRBJ2-7	-	CSVELLDRESYEQYF	TGCAGCGTTGAATTGCTGGACAGGGAAAGTTACGAGCAGTACTTC
TRBD2	TRBV19	TRBJ2-5	-	CASSKLAGVGETQYF	TGTGCCAGTAGCAAACTAGCGGGAGTTGGGGAGACCCAGTACTTC
-	TRBV15	TRBJ1-3	-	CATSRGSSGNTIYF	TGTGCCACCAGCAGAGGTAGCTCTGGAAACACCATATATTTT
TRBD1	TRBV30	TRBJ1-5	-	CAWTLGQGIPSNQPQHF	TGTGCCTGGACCTTGGGACAGGGGATCCCTAGCAATCAGCCCCAGCATTTT
-	TRBV9	TRBJ1-1	-	CASSRQMNTEAFF	TGTGCCAGCAGCCGACAGATGAACACTGAAGCTTTCTTT
TRBD2	TRBV27	TRBJ2-2	-	CASCGRVFF	TGTGCCAGCTGTGGGAGGGTGTTTTTT